This T cell receptor beta chain was observed in a study of T cell responses to AZD1222 COVID-19 vaccine. Study-wide results and limits: Spike regions recognized by vaccine-associated CD4 TCRs spanned the protein, led by 160-218 and 743-854. All repertoire sampling was performed exclusively after the peak T cell response.

Assay used: immunoSEQ multiplex PCR; TCRdb lists only in-frame clones, some missing. Altogether approximately 82,000 clones are present, roughly nine tenths being singletons, with the ten largest covering about 5.2%. Concerning this clone itself: Its antigen is unknown.

Trimming took 7 bases from V and 7 from J; bases not matched to a gene: 9. The CDR3 extends over 13 amino acids. This chain links TRBV12-3 or TRBV12-4 with TRBJ2-5, with 7 nucleotides matching TRBD1. The sequence derives from an adult in good health. The specimen was peripheral blood, collected on day 0 of AZD1222 vaccination. The CDR3 protein is CASNRQGTGTQYF. DNA for the CDR3: TGTGCCAGCAATAGACAGGGCACGGGGACCCAGTACTTC.